Here is one T cell receptor (beta chain) with its context. Its target is unknown. CDR1 is MNHNS and CDR2 is SASEGT in the germline V gene. The CDR3 has 19 amino acids. Someone took a 2.5 ml blood sample from each of the donors. The data were taken from a study of monozygotic twins with inflammatory bowel disease. Study conclusions and caveats: Variability may have been added to patient repertoires by differing immunosuppressive treatments. The sharing of clonotypes with others was lower in IBD patients than in healthy twins, especially with disease activity.

For each CDR3 protein, TCRdb gives one entry from its re-call of the 5' RACE reads, without DNA. The table lists around 450,000 distinct CDR3 sequences, with about 2.3% in the top ten. The rearrangement links TRBV6-1 to TRBJ2-3; the TRBD1 assignment by TCRdb is unverifiable without DNA. This sequence was found in a human donor with ulcerative colitis or Crohn's disease, or a healthy co-twin of an affected twin (not recorded which). The sequencing input was blood. Here the CDR3 reads CASSDFPTGAADFTDTQYF.